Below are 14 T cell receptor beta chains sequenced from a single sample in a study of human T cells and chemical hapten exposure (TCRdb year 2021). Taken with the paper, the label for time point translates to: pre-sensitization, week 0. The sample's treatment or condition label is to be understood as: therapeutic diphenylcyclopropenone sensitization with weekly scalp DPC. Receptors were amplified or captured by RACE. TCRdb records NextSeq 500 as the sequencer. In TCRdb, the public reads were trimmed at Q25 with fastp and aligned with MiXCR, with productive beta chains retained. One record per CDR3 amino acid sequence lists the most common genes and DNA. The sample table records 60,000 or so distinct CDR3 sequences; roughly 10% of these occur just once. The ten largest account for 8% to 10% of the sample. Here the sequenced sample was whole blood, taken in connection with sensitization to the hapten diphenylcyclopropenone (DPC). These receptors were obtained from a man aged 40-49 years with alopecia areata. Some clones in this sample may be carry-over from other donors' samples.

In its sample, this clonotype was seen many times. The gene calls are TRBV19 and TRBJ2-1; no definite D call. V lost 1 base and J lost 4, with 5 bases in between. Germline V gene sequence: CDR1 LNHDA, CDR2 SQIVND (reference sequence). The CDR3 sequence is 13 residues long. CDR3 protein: CASSIGVYNEQFF. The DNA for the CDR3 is TGTGCCAGTAGTATAGGGGTATACAATGAGCAGTTCTTC.

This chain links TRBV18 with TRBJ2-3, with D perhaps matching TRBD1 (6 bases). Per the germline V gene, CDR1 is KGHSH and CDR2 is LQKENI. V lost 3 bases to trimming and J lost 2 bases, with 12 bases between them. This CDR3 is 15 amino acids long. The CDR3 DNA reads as TGTGCCAGCTCACCCCGGGACATTTTCACAGATACGCAGTATTTT. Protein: CASSPRDIFTDTQYF.

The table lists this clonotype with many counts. The CDR3 DNA follows: TGTGCCAGCAGCTTAAGAGATGTAACCAAAAACATTCAGTACTTC. This gives the protein CASSLRDVTKNIQYF. V usage is TRBV7-8 and J usage is TRBJ2-4; D not certain. There are 15 residues in the CDR3. The V gene's germline CDR1 is SGHVS and CDR2 FQNEAQ. Trimming took 2 bases from V and 2 from J, leaving 10 bases between them.

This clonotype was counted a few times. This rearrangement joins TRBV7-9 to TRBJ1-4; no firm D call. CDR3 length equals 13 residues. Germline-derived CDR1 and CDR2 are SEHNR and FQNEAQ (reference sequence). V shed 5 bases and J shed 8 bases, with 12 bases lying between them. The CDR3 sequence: CASSIGHMEKLFF. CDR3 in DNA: TGTGCCAGCAGCATCGGCCACATGGAAAAACTGTTTTTT.

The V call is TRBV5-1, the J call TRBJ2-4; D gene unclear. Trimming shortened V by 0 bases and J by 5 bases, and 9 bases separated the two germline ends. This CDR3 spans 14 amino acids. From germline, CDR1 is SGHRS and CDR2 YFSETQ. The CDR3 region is CASSLEGLENIQYF. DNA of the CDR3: TGCGCCAGCAGCTTGGAAGGGCTGGAAAACATTCAGTACTTC.

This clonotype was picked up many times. CDR3: CASSLKPGQLTEAFF. CDR3 nucleotides: TGTGCCAGCAGCTTAAAACCGGGACAATTAACTGAAGCTTTCTTT. The J gene is TRBJ1-1, the V gene TRBV7-8, with D possibly matching TRBD1 (6 bases). This CDR3 contains 15 residues. Trimming shortened V by 2 bases and J by 5 bases, and 15 bases separated the two germline ends. Per the germline V gene, CDR1 is SGHVS and CDR2 is FQNEAQ.

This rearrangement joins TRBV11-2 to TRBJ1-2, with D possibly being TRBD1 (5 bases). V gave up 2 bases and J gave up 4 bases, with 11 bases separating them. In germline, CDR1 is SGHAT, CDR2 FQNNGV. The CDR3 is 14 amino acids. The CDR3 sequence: CASSLQGHGYGYTF. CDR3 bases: TGTGCCAGCAGCTTACAGGGTCACGGCTATGGCTACACCTTC. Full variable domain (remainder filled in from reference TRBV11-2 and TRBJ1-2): EAGVAQSPRYKIIEKRQSVAFWCNPISGHATLYWYQQILGQGPKLLIQFQNNGVVDDSQLPKDRFSAERLKGVDSTLKIQPAKLEDSAVYLCASSLQGHGYGYTFGSGTRLTVV.

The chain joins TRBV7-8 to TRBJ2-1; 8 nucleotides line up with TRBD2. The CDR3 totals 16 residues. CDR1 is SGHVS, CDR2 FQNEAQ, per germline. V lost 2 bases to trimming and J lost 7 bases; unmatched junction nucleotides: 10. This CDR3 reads CASSLNPSGRMNEQFF. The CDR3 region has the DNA TGTGCCAGCAGCTTAAACCCCAGCGGGAGAATGAATGAGCAGTTCTTC.

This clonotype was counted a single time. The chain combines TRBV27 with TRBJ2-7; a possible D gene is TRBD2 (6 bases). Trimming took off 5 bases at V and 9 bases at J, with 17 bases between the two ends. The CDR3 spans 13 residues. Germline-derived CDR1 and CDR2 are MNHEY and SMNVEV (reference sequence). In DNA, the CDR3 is TGTGCCAGCAGTGACGGGACTGTCTCCCGGCAGTACTTC. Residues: CASSDGTVSRQYF.

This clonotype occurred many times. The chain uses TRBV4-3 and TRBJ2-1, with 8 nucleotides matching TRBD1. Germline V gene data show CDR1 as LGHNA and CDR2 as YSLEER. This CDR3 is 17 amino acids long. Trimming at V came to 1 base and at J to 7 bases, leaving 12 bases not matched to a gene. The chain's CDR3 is CASSQGGAGGAGNEQFF. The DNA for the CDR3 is TGCGCCAGCAGCCAAGGGGGGGCAGGGGGCGCGGGAAATGAGCAGTTCTTC.

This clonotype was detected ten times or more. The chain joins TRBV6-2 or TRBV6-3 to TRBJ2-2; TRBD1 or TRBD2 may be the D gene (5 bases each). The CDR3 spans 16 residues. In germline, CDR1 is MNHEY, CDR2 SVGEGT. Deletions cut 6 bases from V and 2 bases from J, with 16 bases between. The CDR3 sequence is CASSLTPGANTGELFF. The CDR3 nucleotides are TGTGCCAGCAGCCTAACCCCCGGGGCTAACACCGGGGAGCTGTTTTTT.

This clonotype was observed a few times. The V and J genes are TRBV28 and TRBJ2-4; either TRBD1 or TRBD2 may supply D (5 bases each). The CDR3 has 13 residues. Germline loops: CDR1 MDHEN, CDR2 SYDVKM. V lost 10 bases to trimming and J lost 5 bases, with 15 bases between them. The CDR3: CAIAGRAENIQYF. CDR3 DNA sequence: TGTGCCATCGCGGGCAGGGCCGAAAACATTCAGTACTTC.

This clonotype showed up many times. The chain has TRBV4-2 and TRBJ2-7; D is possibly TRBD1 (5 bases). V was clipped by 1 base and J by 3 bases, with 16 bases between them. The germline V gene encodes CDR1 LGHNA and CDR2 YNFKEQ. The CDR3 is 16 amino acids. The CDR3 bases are TGTGCCAGCAGCCAAGGTGTGCAACAGGCCTACTACGAGCAGTACTTC. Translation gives CASSQGVQQAYYEQYF.

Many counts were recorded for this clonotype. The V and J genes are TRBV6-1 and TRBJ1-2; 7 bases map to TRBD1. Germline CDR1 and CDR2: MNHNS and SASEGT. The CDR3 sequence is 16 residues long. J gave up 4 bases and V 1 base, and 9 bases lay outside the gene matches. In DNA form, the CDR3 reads TGTGCCAGCAGTGAAGTTAAGACAGGGCTTGGCTATGGCTACACCTTC. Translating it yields CASSEVKTGLGYGYTF.